This TCR beta chain appears in the sequencing data of a study of T cells in Graves' hyperthyroidism and ophthalmopathy. About the study: Once the initial diagnosis was made, peripheral blood was obtained before any treatment.

Germline V gene sequence: CDR1 LNHNV, CDR2 YYDKDF (reference sequence). Trimming cost V 5 bases and J 3 bases, with 17 bases left between them. The CDR3 has 17 amino acids. General study findings and limits: Peripheral blood also featured most of the thyroid clonotypes expanded above 0.001.

Researchers took RNA transcripts and amplified the TCR beta CDR3 regions from them. A set of HTBI primers served as the primers for a first-round RT-PCR of the TCR CDR3. From the multiplex PCR reads, TCRdb called clonotypes with MiXCR, one entry per CDR3 protein. Of some 700,000 distinct CDR3 sequences in the sample, 17% were seen once. Points on this clonotype: Its cognate antigen is unknown.

This clonotype was sampled from a middle-aged man with Graves' hyperthyroidism. Sequencing used blood. The chain uses TRBV15 and TRBJ2-6; either TRBD1 or TRBD2 may fit D (7 bases each). The CDR3 region is CATSARQGGGGANVLTF. The DNA of the CDR3 is TGTGCCACCAGCGCCCGACAGGGAGGGGGTGGGGCCAACGTCCTGACTTTC.